The rows below give T cell receptor beta chains drawn from one sample of a study of shared T cell receptors in the human thymus. The protocol was immunoSEQ multiplex PCR, while the TCRdb copy is restricted to in-frame clones and leaves out a portion. The table shows 720,000 or so clones, with around 85% occurring only once. The same specimen was also included in a second study, on human thymus T cells.

The source material was thymocytes. These receptors were taken from a girl under three years old with a congenital heart defect. Both conserved end residues are part of each CDR3. A D gene is named only where the DNA matches it firmly. Size tells how often a clone was seen (once, few, many) or the class of an expanded clone, and some rows leave it out.

>.|TRBJ2-7|TRBV19|.
TGTGCCAGTAGTATAGGGCTGATCTACGAGCAGTACTTC
CASSIGLIYEQYF
>TRBD1|TRBJ1-2|TRBV29-1|few
TGCAGCGTGAGCCCGGCCGGGACAGGGGATCACCCTAACTATGGCTACACCTTC
CSVSPAGTGDHPNYGYTF
>.|TRBJ1-1|TRBV6-6|.
TGTGCCAGCAGTTACTACCCAGGGGCAACGAACACTGAAGCTTTCTTT
CASSYYPGATNTEAFF
>.|TRBJ1-5|TRBV7-3|.
TGTGCCAGCAGCTTAAGAAGGTGGTACCCGACAGGAAATCAGCCCCAGCATTTT
CASSLRRWYPTGNQPQHF
>.|TRBJ2-1|TRBV19|.
TGTGCCAGTAGTATACGAGATCAAGGGGTTAGGTTTGGCGGAATCAATGAGCAGTTCTTC
CASSIRDQGVRFGGINEQFF
>TRBD1|TRBJ1-5|TRBV7-9|.
TGTGCCAGCAGCCGGGGACAGGGGGCCAATCAGCCCCAGCATTTT
CASSRGQGANQPQHF
>.|TRBJ2-7|TRBV6-5|.
TGTGCCAGCAGCCCCCGGGTAGGCCGGGGTTCGGGGCAGTACTTC
CASSPRVGRGSGQYF
>TRBD2|TRBJ2-2|TRBV7-9|.
TGTGCCAGCAGCTGGCCTGCCGGGACTAGCGGGAGGAACACCGGGGAGCTGTTTTTT
CASSWPAGTSGRNTGELFF
>TRBD1|TRBJ1-6|TRBV6-5|few
TGTGCCAGCAGTTACTCGGACAGGGCTCGTTCACCCCTCCACTTT
CASSYSDRARSPLHF
>.|TRBJ2-1|TRBV15|few
TGTGCCACCAGCAGAGATTTCGCGGGGAATGAGCAGTTCTTC
CATSRDFAGNEQFF
>TRBD1|TRBJ1-1|TRBV28|.
TGTGCCAGCAGCCATAGCGTGAGACAGGGCACTGAAGCTTTCTTT
CASSHSVRQGTEAFF
>TRBD1|TRBJ2-2|TRBV7-9|.
TGTGCCAGCAGCTTACCCATAAGACAGGGGAACACCGGGGAGCTGTTTTTT
CASSLPIRQGNTGELFF
>.|TRBJ1-1|TRBV6-5|.
TGTGCCAGCAGTTCGTATCAGGGGCGCCAAGCTTTCTTT
CASSSYQGRQAFF
>TRBD1|TRBJ2-2|TRBV28|.
TGTGCCAGCAGTCCAAACCGACATCGACAGGGAAGGAACACCGGGGAGCTGTTTTTT
CASSPNRHRQGRNTGELFF
>TRBD1|TRBJ2-1|TRBV25-1|.
TGTGCCAGCAGTGCCAAACAGGGGATCAATCCATATGAGCAGTTCTTC
CASSAKQGINPYEQFF
>.|TRBJ2-7|TRBV6-1|.
TGTGCCAGCAGGATAGAAACAGGGTACGAGCAGTACTTC
CASRIETGYEQYF
>.|TRBJ1-2|TRBV5-4|.
TGTGCCAGCAGCTTGGTAAGATCTACTCCGAATGGCTACACCTTC
CASSLVRSTPNGYTF
>TRBD1|TRBJ1-6|TRBV27|.
TGTGCCAGCAGTTTATCGCGGTACTCGGGACAGGGACAATTATCTGATAATTCACCCCTCCACTTT
CASSLSRYSGQGQLSDNSPLHF
>TRBD2|TRBJ2-2|TRBV6-1|.
TGTGCCAGCAGTGAGGGGGATGGGACGGGGGGTGTGGGCACCGGGGAGCTGTTTTTT
CASSEGDGTGGVGTGELFF
>.|TRBJ2-7|TRBV11-2|.
TGTGCCAGCAGCTTTAGTCCGCTAGCGCTCCTCTCCTACGAGCAGTACTTC
CASSFSPLALLSYEQYF
>.|TRBJ1-1|TRBV19|.
TGTGCCAGTAATCAGGTCCCTCGTGACACTGAAGCTTTCTTT
CASNQVPRDTEAFF
>.|TRBJ1-2|TRBV6-5|.
TGTGCCAGCCGGTTGCCCTATGGCTACACCTTC
CASRLPYGYTF
>.|TRBJ1-1|TRBV4-3|.
TGCGCCAGCAGCCAGATGAGGGTTCTTATGGACACTGAAGCTTTCTTT
CASSQMRVLMDTEAFF
>TRBD1|TRBJ2-7|TRBV14|few
TGTGCCAGCAGCCAAGAAACCGGACAGGAGTACTACGAGCAGTACTTC
CASSQETGQEYYEQYF
>.|TRBJ1-6|TRBV5-6|.
TGTGCCAGCAGCTGCCCCGGACACATGGGGTCCTATAATTCACCCCTCCACTTT
CASSCPGHMGSYNSPLHF
>.|TRBJ1-1|TRBV5-1|.
TGCGCCAGCAGCCCCGTTAAGGAACAGATTCGGACTGAAGCTTTCTTT
CASSPVKEQIRTEAFF
>.|TRBJ1-2|TRBV5-6|few
TGTGCCAGCAGCGCCGTCAGGGCGGCTTATGGCTACACCTTC
CASSAVRAAYGYTF
>TRBD1|TRBJ2-6|TRBV5-1|.
TGCGCCAGCAGCACACAGGGGTCTGGGGCCAACGTCCTGACTTTC
CASSTQGSGANVLTF
>TRBD2|TRBJ2-7|TRBV27|.
TGTGCCAGCAGTTCTCGGGGGGTAGAGGGCAAGGTATCCTACGAGCAGTACTTC
CASSSRGVEGKVSYEQYF
>TRBD1|TRBJ2-5|TRBV12-5|.
TGTGCTAGTGGTTTGGCACGGCCGGGGACAGTACAAGAGACCCAGTACTTC
CASGLARPGTVQETQYF
>.|TRBJ1-2|TRBV9|.
TGTGCCAGCACCCCCATACCAGACTATGGCTACACCTTC
CASTPIPDYGYTF
>.|TRBJ1-2|TRBV30|few
TGTGCCTGCAAGAGGCGGGGTGGTGGCTACACCTTC
CACKRRGGGYTF
>TRBD1|TRBJ2-5|TRBV19|once
TGTGCCAGTAGTATAGGGCCCCCGGGACAGGGCGGTGAGACCCAGTACTTC
CASSIGPPGQGGETQYF
>.|TRBJ2-3|TRBV18|.
TGTGCCAGCTCACCCACCCTGAGACTTGATACGCAGTATTTT
CASSPTLRLDTQYF
>TRBD1|TRBJ1-1|TRBV7-9|.
TGTGCCAGCAGCTTAGGAAGGGGGCGGGTTGAAGCTTTCTTT
CASSLGRGRVEAFF
>.|TRBJ1-2|TRBV7-9|.
TGTGCCAGCAGCTTAGGGGTGGGGACTTTGCGCCTTGGGGACTATGGCTACACCTTC
CASSLGVGTLRLGDYGYTF
>.|TRBJ2-5|TRBV25-1|.
TGTGCCAGCAGTAATTTGGGGGCTAGTGGTGTAGAAGAGACCCAGTACTTC
CASSNLGASGVEETQYF
>TRBD1|TRBJ2-5|TRBV5-6|.
TGTGCCAGCAGCCAAGACAGGGGGCGGCAAGAGACCCAGTACTTC
CASSQDRGRQETQYF
>.|TRBJ1-2|TRBV12-5|.
TGTGCTAGTGCCAACGACCGTTCCAGGGGTGGCTACACCTTC
CASANDRSRGGYTF
>.|TRBJ1-6|TRBV7-6|.
TGTGCCAGCAGCTCCGCGGGGGGAGGGGGTCGAAATTCACCCCTCCACTTT
CASSSAGGGGRNSPLHF
>.|TRBJ2-7|TRBV6-1|.
TGTGCCAGCAGACCATACAGGAGCTCCTACGAGCAGTACTTC
CASRPYRSSYEQYF
>TRBD1|TRBJ1-2|TRBV6-5|.
TGTGCCAGCAGTTATAGGGGGCGAGGCGGCTACACCTTC
CASSYRGRGGYTF
>.|TRBJ2-1|TRBV5-4|.
TGTGCCAGCAGCTTGTTTCTGGTGGGCTCGCCCTACAATGAGCAGTTCTTC
CASSLFLVGSPYNEQFF
>TRBD1|TRBJ2-2|TRBV11-2|.
TGTGCCAGCAGCTTAGTAGTTAGGCGACAGGGACCGAACACCGGGGAGCTGTTTTTT
CASSLVVRRQGPNTGELFF
>TRBD1|TRBJ1-2|TRBV9|.
TGTGCCAGCAGCGTGGGACAGGGTTCACGGTATGGCTACACCTTC
CASSVGQGSRYGYTF
>.|TRBJ1-1|TRBV5-5|.
TGTGCCAGCAGCTTGCCAGTTCTGAGGGCAGGCCAAGGAGGGAACACTGAAGCTTTCTTT
CASSLPVLRAGQGGNTEAFF
>.|TRBJ2-7|TRBV5-1|.
TGCGCCAGCAGCGGGGCTAGCGAGCAGTACTTC
CASSGASEQYF
>.|TRBJ1-2|TRBV4-1|.
TGCGCCAGCAGCCCCTCCGGCGGCAGGAGGAACTATGGCTACACCTTC
CASSPSGGRRNYGYTF
>TRBD1|TRBJ2-1|TRBV15|.
TGTGCCATCAGCAGCTTCTCCCGACAGGGGGCCAAATACAATGAGCAGTTCTTC
CAISSFSRQGAKYNEQFF
>TRBD1|TRBJ1-2|TRBV27|.
TGTGCCAGCAGTTACTTGGGACAGGGGAAACAGAGGCCCTCCTATGGCTACACCTTC
CASSYLGQGKQRPSYGYTF
>.|TRBJ1-6|TRBV27|.
TGTGCCAGCAGTTCCCCGGACAGCTATAATTCACCCCTCCACTTT
CASSSPDSYNSPLHF
>TRBD1|TRBJ2-7|TRBV5-6|.
TGTGCCAGCAGCCCCGGGACAGGGCTAAAGTACGAGCAGTACTTC
CASSPGTGLKYEQYF
>.|TRBJ2-1|TRBV9|.
TGTGCCAGCAGCGGGACTACTTACAATGAGCAGTTCTTC
CASSGTTYNEQFF
>TRBD2|TRBJ2-1|TRBV19|.
TGTGCCAGTAGTACCTCCCCTGGCGGGGGGTGTCATGAGCAGTTCTTC
CASSTSPGGGCHEQFF
>.|TRBJ1-4|TRBV28|.
TGTGCCAGCAGCGAGGACAGTGTAATGTTAAAACTGTTTTTT
CASSEDSVMLKLFF